The clone carrying this T cell receptor (beta chain) was picked up a small number of times. Its antigen is unidentified. Cells sorted as Tregs were CD4+, CD25+ and CD127-/low. Trimming pared 1 base from V and 0 bases from J, leaving 9 bases between. This CDR3 is 16 amino acids long. The germline CDR1 and CDR2 sequences are LGHNA and YNFKEQ. Study conclusions and caveats: Tumor Treg TCRs overlapped most with tumor naive CD4+ cells.

TCRdb re-called the 5' RACE reads with MiXCR, one entry per CDR3 protein. The sample lists about 57,000 distinct CDR3 sequences, around 24% occurring once. Material for sequencing was tumor-infiltrating Tregs sorted from the breast tumor. This chain links TRBV4-2 with TRBJ1-4; D is unclear. The sequence was collected from a female donor with breast cancer. Written as DNA, the CDR3 is TGTGCCAGCAGCCAAGTGGCGGCTGCAACTAATGAAAAACTGTTTTTT. Translated, it gives CASSQVAAATNEKLFF.